A selection of T cell receptor beta chains follows, all from one sample in a study of blood T cell repertoires in COVID-19. Profiled with immunoSEQ multiplex PCR; TCRdb holds only in-frame clones, not every one. Counted here are about 230,000 clones, approximately 80% occurring once; the ten biggest clones make up around 7%. The sample consisted of peripheral blood. The origin of the receptors is a woman in her forties or fifties with acute or convalescent COVID-19. The CDR3 runs from the conserved cysteine through the conserved F or W. The order of the fields is V gene, clone size, J gene, D gene, CDR3 length, CDR3 protein, CDR3 DNA. D genes are given only for firm matches. The size field is filled for only some rows; it gives once, few, many or a size class.

V: TRBV7-9
size: NA
J: TRBJ2-7
D: NA
length: 15
CDR3: CASSLVAGSSYEQYF
DNA: TGTGCCAGCAGCTTAGTGGCAGGGTCCTCCTACGAGCAGTACTTC

V: TRBV12-3/TRBV12-4
size: NA
J: TRBJ1-6
D: NA
length: 13
CDR3: CASSYTYNSPLHF
DNA: TGTGCCAGCAGTTACACATATAATTCACCCCTCCACTTT

V: TRBV3-1/TRBV3-2
size: NA
J: TRBJ2-1
D: TRBD2
length: 16
CDR3: CASSQAPGLVVHEQFF
DNA: TGTGCCAGCAGCCAGGCCCCGGGACTAGTCGTCCATGAGCAGTTCTTC

V: TRBV2
size: NA
J: TRBJ2-1
D: TRBD1
length: 12
CDR3: CASSERQGPPFF
DNA: TGTGCCAGCAGCGAACGACAGGGCCCTCCGTTCTTC

V: TRBV5-8
size: NA
J: TRBJ2-1
D: TRBD1
length: 16
CDR3: CASRANRGPSYNEQFF
DNA: TGTGCCAGCAGGGCTAACAGGGGGCCTTCCTACAATGAGCAGTTCTTC

V: TRBV5-4
size: NA
J: TRBJ2-7
D: TRBD1
length: 14
CDR3: CASSHWDRGREPYF
DNA: TGTGCCAGCAGCCATTGGGACAGGGGGCGAGAGCCGTACTTC

V: TRBV6-5
size: NA
J: TRBJ1-2
D: NA
length: 14
CDR3: CASSYSGPNYGYTF
DNA: TGTGCCAGCAGTTATAGCGGTCCAAACTATGGCTACACCTTC

V: TRBV19
size: NA
J: TRBJ1-6
D: TRBD1
length: 13
CDR3: CASKTGTGSPLHF
DNA: TGTGCCAGTAAGACCGGGACAGGGAGTCCCCTCCACTTT

V: TRBV2
size: NA
J: TRBJ1-5
D: NA
length: 14
CDR3: CASSSRQEVRAQHF
DNA: TGTGCCAGCAGTTCTAGACAGGAGGTGAGGGCCCAGCATTTT

V: TRBV4-2
size: NA
J: TRBJ2-4
D: NA
length: 17
CDR3: CASSQVIDGLAKNIQYF
DNA: TGTGCCAGCAGCCAAGTAATCGATGGCCTAGCCAAAAACATTCAGTACTTC

V: TRBV9
size: NA
J: TRBJ2-6
D: TRBD1
length: 18
CDR3: CASSVSGQTISGANVLTF
DNA: TGTGCCAGCAGCGTATCGGGACAGACGATCTCTGGGGCCAACGTCCTGACTTTC

V: TRBV3-1/TRBV3-2
size: NA
J: TRBJ2-2
D: NA
length: 12
CDR3: CASSLLDRELFF
DNA: TGTGCCAGCAGCCTTCTGGACAGGGAGCTGTTTTTT

V: TRBV9
size: once
J: TRBJ2-3
D: NA
length: 16
CDR3: CASSPGTAPSTDTQYF
DNA: TGTGCCAGCAGCCCCGGGACTGCCCCTAGCACAGATACGCAGTATTTT

V: TRBV28
size: NA
J: TRBJ1-5
D: NA
length: 15
CDR3: CASSGRGYSNQPQHF
DNA: TGTGCCAGCAGTGGGAGGGGGTATAGCAATCAGCCCCAGCATTTT

V: TRBV28
size: once
J: TRBJ1-2
D: NA
length: 14
CDR3: CASSLRGASYGYTF
DNA: TGTGCCAGCAGTTTACGGGGGGCCTCCTATGGCTACACCTTC

V: TRBV3-1/TRBV3-2
size: NA
J: TRBJ1-5
D: NA
length: 15
CDR3: CASSQDLGANQPQHF
DNA: TGTGCCAGCAGCCAAGATCTAGGGGCCAATCAGCCCCAGCATTTT

V: TRBV15
size: NA
J: TRBJ2-4
D: NA
length: 14
CDR3: CATSRLLAKNIQYF
DNA: TGTGCCACCAGCAGATTACTAGCCAAAAACATTCAGTACTTC

V: TRBV7-2
size: NA
J: TRBJ2-5
D: NA
length: 15
CDR3: CASSRSWGDQETQYF
DNA: TGTGCCAGCAGCCGTAGTTGGGGGGACCAAGAGACCCAGTACTTC

V: TRBV3-1/TRBV3-2
size: NA
J: TRBJ1-2
D: NA
length: 14
CDR3: CASSQEGVENGYTF
DNA: TGTGCCAGCAGCCAAGAAGGGGTTGAGAATGGCTACACCTTC

V: TRBV15
size: NA
J: TRBJ2-5
D: NA
length: 14
CDR3: CATSRRVGQETQYF
DNA: TGTGCCACCAGCAGGAGGGTAGGGCAAGAGACCCAGTACTTC

V: TRBV28
size: few
J: TRBJ1-2
D: TRBD1
length: 15
CDR3: CASRPTGTGGLGYTF
DNA: TGTGCCAGCAGACCCACCGGGACAGGGGGGCTTGGCTACACCTTC

V: TRBV30
size: NA
J: TRBJ2-7
D: TRBD1
length: 14
CDR3: CAWTDRGRRYEQYF
DNA: TGTGCCTGGACCGACAGGGGGCGCCGATACGAGCAGTACTTC

V: TRBV2
size: few
J: TRBJ1-5
D: TRBD1
length: 15
CDR3: CASSGPEQGDQPQHF
DNA: TGTGCCAGCAGTGGACCGGAACAGGGGGATCAGCCCCAGCATTTT

V: TRBV30
size: many
J: TRBJ1-6
D: TRBD1
length: 17
CDR3: CAWSFSGGQGTNSPLHF
DNA: TGTGCCTGGAGTTTCTCCGGGGGACAGGGAACAAATTCACCCCTCCACTTT

V: TRBV20-1
size: few
J: TRBJ1-1
D: NA
length: 11
CDR3: CSDREGTEAFF
DNA: TGCAGTGACAGGGAAGGCACTGAAGCTTTCTTT

V: TRBV30
size: NA
J: TRBJ2-5
D: NA
length: 15
CDR3: CAWSNLGGRRETQYF
DNA: TGTGCCTGGAGTAACCTGGGGGGGCGCCGAGAGACCCAGTACTTC

V: TRBV2
size: NA
J: TRBJ2-1
D: TRBD2
length: 14
CDR3: CASIGVAGVGEQFF
DNA: TGTGCCAGCATAGGGGTAGCGGGAGTTGGTGAGCAGTTCTTC

V: TRBV2
size: NA
J: TRBJ2-7
D: NA
length: 13
CDR3: CASSGRGVNEQYF
DNA: TGTGCCAGCAGTGGCAGGGGGGTCAACGAGCAGTACTTC

V: TRBV5-1
size: NA
J: TRBJ2-3
D: TRBD2
length: 17
CDR3: CASGLAGGSASTDTQYF
DNA: TGCGCCAGCGGTCTAGCGGGAGGGTCCGCTAGCACAGATACGCAGTATTTT

V: TRBV6-1
size: NA
J: TRBJ1-1
D: TRBD1
length: 17
CDR3: CASSARQGGYGNTEAFF
DNA: TGTGCCAGCAGTGCCCGACAGGGGGGCTACGGGAACACTGAAGCTTTCTTT

V: TRBV21-1
size: NA
J: TRBJ1-5
D: NA
length: 16
CDR3: CASTTTGAGGARPQHF
DNA: TGTGCCAGCACCACCACCGGGGCGGGGGGGGCCCGGCCCCAGCATTTT

V: TRBV7-9
size: NA
J: TRBJ2-5
D: TRBD2
length: 14
CDR3: CASTDKAGLETQYF
DNA: TGTGCCAGCACCGATAAAGCGGGGTTGGAGACCCAGTACTTC

V: TRBV28
size: few
J: TRBJ1-1
D: NA
length: 11
CDR3: CASRLRGRGIF
DNA: TGTGCCAGCAGACTTCGGGGACGGGGGATCTTT

V: TRBV9
size: NA
J: TRBJ2-2
D: TRBD1
length: 16
CDR3: CASSLRQGRDTGELFF
DNA: TGTGCCAGCAGCCTCCGACAGGGCAGGGACACCGGGGAGCTGTTTTTT

V: TRBV6-2/TRBV6-3
size: NA
J: TRBJ2-6
D: NA
length: 17
CDR3: CASSFQGWGDGANVLTF
DNA: TGTGCCAGCAGTTTTCAGGGCTGGGGTGATGGGGCCAACGTCCTGACTTTC

V: TRBV27
size: few
J: TRBJ2-7
D: NA
length: 13
CDR3: CASSLYREVEQYF
DNA: TGTGCCAGCAGTTTATATCGAGAGGTCGAGCAGTACTTC

V: TRBV7-9
size: NA
J: TRBJ1-1
D: NA
length: 13
CDR3: CASSHQQGSEAFF
DNA: TGTGCCAGCAGCCATCAACAGGGATCTGAAGCTTTCTTT

V: TRBV2
size: NA
J: TRBJ2-1
D: TRBD1
length: 15
CDR3: CASENGTGYYNEQFF
DNA: TGTGCCAGCGAGAACGGGACAGGGTACTACAATGAGCAGTTCTTC

V: TRBV5-4
size: NA
J: TRBJ2-1
D: NA
length: 16
CDR3: CASSFPPGERDNEQFF
DNA: TGTGCCAGCAGCTTTCCTCCAGGGGAGAGGGACAATGAGCAGTTCTTC

V: TRBV5-1
size: NA
J: TRBJ2-3
D: NA
length: 16
CDR3: CASSLRVQGGTDTQYF
DNA: TGCGCCAGCAGCCTTCGGGTCCAGGGCGGCACAGATACGCAGTATTTT

V: TRBV10-3
size: NA
J: TRBJ1-1
D: NA
length: 13
CDR3: CAISELEGVEAFF
DNA: TGTGCCATCAGTGAGTTAGAAGGAGTTGAAGCTTTCTTT

V: TRBV9
size: NA
J: TRBJ2-1
D: NA
length: 15
CDR3: CASSVAGAQANEQFF
DNA: TGTGCCAGCAGCGTTGCCGGCGCCCAAGCGAACGAGCAGTTCTTC

V: TRBV3-1/TRBV3-2
size: NA
J: TRBJ2-5
D: NA
length: 16
CDR3: CASSQGASEGQETQYF
DNA: TGTGCCAGCAGCCAAGGAGCGAGCGAAGGCCAAGAGACCCAGTACTTC

V: TRBV19
size: once
J: TRBJ1-4
D: NA
length: 16
CDR3: CASRAGIESLNEKLFF
DNA: TGTGCCAGTAGGGCGGGGATCGAATCCCTAAATGAAAAACTGTTTTTT

V: TRBV27
size: NA
J: TRBJ1-5
D: TRBD1
length: 13
CDR3: CASSADRDQPQHF
DNA: TGTGCCAGCAGTGCAGACAGGGACCAGCCCCAGCATTTT

V: TRBV3-1/TRBV3-2
size: NA
J: TRBJ2-1
D: NA
length: 15
CDR3: CASSQSGTYYNEQFF
DNA: TGTGCCAGCAGCCAATCCGGGACATACTACAATGAGCAGTTCTTC

V: TRBV28
size: NA
J: TRBJ1-2
D: TRBD1
length: 19
CDR3: CASSSPTGTGGPANYGYTF
DNA: TGTGCCAGCAGTTCCCCCACCGGGACAGGGGGACCAGCTAACTATGGCTACACCTTC

V: TRBV5-1
size: NA
J: TRBJ2-1
D: NA
length: 16
CDR3: CASSLEGAGGYNEQFF
DNA: TGCGCCAGCAGCTTGGAGGGGGCGGGGGGCTACAATGAGCAGTTCTTC